The 17 T cell receptor beta chains below all came from one sample that was sequenced in a study of CD8+CD57+ T cells in acquired aplastic anemia (dated by TCRdb to the late 2010s). Patients chosen for sequencing had shown expansion of CD8+CD57+ cells by flow cytometry. TCRdb records Illumina HiSeq 2000 as the sequencer. Profiling of TCR beta VDJ combinations and CDR3 sequences used genomic DNA as the template. TCRdb reprocessed the public reads (quality trimming at Q25 with fastp, clone calling with MiXCR) and kept in-frame beta chains. Under each unique CDR3 protein, matching rows form one entry showing the most common genes and DNA. This sample has approximately 170,000 distinct CDR3 sequences in its table, and around 43% of those were observed once. Of the sample, 2.5% to 4% is held by the ten largest clones. Sequenced material: sorted CD4+, CD8+, or CD8+CD57+ T cells (not recorded which) from PBMCs. These TCRs come from a human donor with aplastic anemia.

As for this clonotype: A junction boundary mismatches the germline segment, possibly from a read error. This chain uses TRBV24-1 with TRBJ2-1, with TRBD2 identical over 16 bases. The CDR3 loop spans 15 amino acids. The germline V gene has CDR1 KGHDR and CDR2 SFDVKD. This CDR3 reads CATSDVQIGTSGRAF. The CDR3 DNA reads as TGTGCCACCAGTGATGTCCAAATCGGGACTAGCGGGAGGGCCTTC.

In this sample, this clonotype turned up many times. The V call is TRBV15, the J call TRBJ1-1; 8 bases fit TRBD1. This CDR3 has 14 residues. Germline-derived CDR1 and CDR2 are LNHNV and YYDKDF (reference sequence). V was pared by 0 bases and J by 7 bases, with 4 bases of the junction left unmatched. The CDR3 loop is CATSREQGGIEAFF. For the CDR3, the DNA is TGTGCCACCAGCAGAGAACAGGGGGGGATTGAAGCTTTCTTT. Based on the CDR3 plus reference TRBV15 and TRBJ1-1, the full variable domain is DAMVIQNPRYQVTQFGKPVTLSCSQTLNHNVMYWYQQKSSQAPKLLFHYYDKDFNNEADTPDNFQSRRPNTSFCFLDIRSPGLGDTAMYLCATSREQGGIEAFFGQGTRLTVV.

This chain connects TRBV20-1 to TRBJ1-1; D unresolved. Germline loops: CDR1 DFQATT, CDR2 SNEGSKA (reference sequence). V was pared by 2 bases and J by 1 base, with 8 bases between. CDR3 length: 13 residues. DNA of the CDR3: TGCAGTGCTAGAAGGCAGCAGAACACTGAAGCTTTCTTT. Translating gives CSARRQQNTEAFF.

This clonotype was found many times. This chain joins TRBV20-1 and TRBJ1-2; TRBD1 is a possible D gene (5 bases). Germline V CDR1 and CDR2: DFQATT, SNEGSKA (reference sequence). The CDR3 is 12 amino acids. Between the trimmed V and J ends, which lost 0 bases and 8 bases, there was a span of 10 bases. DNA of the CDR3: TGCAGTGCTAGAGATAAGGGGCTCGGCTACACCTTC. Translating gives CSARDKGLGYTF.

This clonotype was picked up many times. V and J are TRBV6-6 and TRBJ2-6, with unresolved D. Trimming took off 5 bases at V and 13 bases at J, with 12 bases between the two ends. Germline CDR1 is MNHNY and CDR2 is SVGAGI (reference sequence). This CDR3 has 12 residues. In DNA, the CDR3 is TGTGCCAGCAGTCCCCCGGACGGGGTCCTGACTTTC. It encodes CASSPPDGVLTF.

This clonotype was detected many times. The gene calls are TRBV11-2 and TRBJ2-1; D is unresolved. The CDR3 is 15 amino acids. From germline, CDR1 is SGHAT and CDR2 FQNNGV. V lost 5 bases and J 4 bases, leaving 15 bases between the germline ends. CDR3 in DNA: TGTGCCAGCAGCAGACTTCAGCTTTCATACAATGAGCAGTTCTTC. This codes for CASSRLQLSYNEQFF.

The J gene is TRBJ2-1, the V gene TRBV12-3 or TRBV12-4; D not resolved. Trimming removed 2 bases from V and 1 base from J, with 6 bases in between. The CDR3 loop spans 14 amino acids. The CDR3 coding sequence is TGTGCCAGCAGTTTACAGGAGTCCTACAATGAGCAGTTCTTC. The encoded protein is CASSLQESYNEQFF.

In the case of this clonotype: Mismatch with germline at one junction end may stem from a read error. The gene calls are TRBV7-9 and TRBJ2-7, with D possibly matching TRBD1 (5 bases). This CDR3 is 12 amino acids long. The V gene's germline CDR1 is SEHNR and CDR2 FQNEAQ (reference sequence). The CDR3 spells CASSPGHYEQYF. As DNA, the CDR3 is TGCGCCAGCAGCCCAGGACATTACGAGCAGTACTTC.

J is TRBJ1-1 and V is TRBV2, with D uncertain. The germline V and J ends were trimmed by 5 bases and 5 bases, with 12 bases remaining between them. The V gene's germline CDR1 is SNHLY and CDR2 FYNNEI. This CDR3 is built from 13 residues. In DNA form, the CDR3 reads TGTGCCAGCAGTATGTCCAGTAGGACTGAAGCTTTCTTT. It codes for CASSMSSRTEAFF.

This clonotype has at least ten counts. This chain uses TRBV5-5 with TRBJ1-5; possibly TRBD1 for D (5 bases). Trimming removed 0 bases from V and 3 bases from J, with 13 bases in between. The V gene's germline CDR1 is SGHKS and CDR2 YYEKEE (reference sequence). CDR3 length: 16 amino acids. CDR3 coding DNA: TGTGCCAGCAGCTTGGAAGTTTGGGGGTACAATCAGCCCCAGCATTTT. This translates into CASSLEVWGYNQPQHF. Full variable domain (remainder filled in from reference TRBV5-5 and TRBJ1-5): DAGVTQSPTHLIKTRGQQVTLRCSPISGHKSVSWYQQVLGQGPQFIFQYYEKEERGRGNFPDRFSARQFPNYSSELNVNALLLGDSALYLCASSLEVWGYNQPQHFGDGTRLSIL.

This clonotype was detected many times. The V gene is TRBV15, the J gene TRBJ2-1, with 15 nucleotides matching TRBD2. The V and J ends lost 4 bases and 5 bases, in that order; junction bases with no gene match: 6. CDR1 LNHNV and CDR2 YYDKDF come from the germline V gene (reference sequence). CDR3 length equals 17 residues. The CDR3 sequence: CATSKGTSGRSHNEQFF. CDR3 DNA: TGTGCCACCAGCAAGGGGACTAGCGGGAGGTCCCACAATGAGCAGTTCTTC.

This clonotype occurred a few times. An end of the junction differs from the germline gene, which may be a read error. The chain has TRBV19 and TRBJ2-2; 7 bases fit TRBD1. Germline loops: CDR1 LNHDA, CDR2 SQIVND (reference sequence). This CDR3 has 19 residues. For the CDR3, the DNA is TGTGTCAGTAGTATGGGGGTGATAGGGCAGGGGGCGAACACCGGGGAGCTGTTTTTT. It translates to CVSSMGVIGQGANTGELFF.

This clonotype has at least ten counts. The V gene is TRBV2, the J gene TRBJ2-3; tentatively, D is TRBD1 (5 bases). The V end lost 6 bases, the J end lost 3 bases, and 13 bases lay between the germline ends. CDR3 length: 14 amino acids. Germline loops: CDR1 SNHLY, CDR2 FYNNEI. The CDR3 region has the DNA TGTGCCAGCAGCATATTCCAGGGAACAGATACGCAGTATTTT. This gives the protein CASSIFQGTDTQYF. The complete variable domain, with remaining parts taken from reference TRBV2 and TRBJ2-3, reads EPEVTQTPSHQVTQMGQEVILRCVPISNHLYFYWYRQILGQKVEFLVSFYNNEISEKSEIFDDQFSVERPDGSNFTLKIRSTKLEDSAMYFCASSIFQGTDTQYFGPGTRLTVL.

The J gene is TRBJ2-3, the V gene TRBV2; 10 bases fit TRBD1. Germline CDR1 reads SNHLY; CDR2 reads FYNNEI. V was pared by 6 bases and J by 4 bases, with 7 bases of the junction left unmatched. The CDR3 spans 15 residues. The CDR3 coding sequence is TGTGCCAGCAGCGAGGGGACAGGGGAATCAGATACGCAGTATTTT. Protein: CASSEGTGESDTQYF. The entire variable domain, with the rest obtained from reference TRBV2 and TRBJ2-3, is as follows: EPEVTQTPSHQVTQMGQEVILRCVPISNHLYFYWYRQILGQKVEFLVSFYNNEISEKSEIFDDQFSVERPDGSNFTLKIRSTKLEDSAMYFCASSEGTGESDTQYFGPGTRLTVL.

This clonotype was seen at least ten times. The chain links TRBV9 to TRBJ2-7; 8 bases are a match to TRBD1. The CDR3 totals 16 residues. V lost 0 bases, J lost 2 bases, and 7 bases stayed unmatched. Germline CDR1 SGDLS, CDR2 YYNGEE. CDR3 DNA: TGTGCCAGCAGCGTAGGGACAGGGAAGGTACCCTACGAGCAGTACTTC. Protein product: CASSVGTGKVPYEQYF. Using reference TRBV9 and TRBJ2-7 for the parts outside the CDR3, the full variable domain is DSGVTQTPKHLITATGQRVTLRCSPRSGDLSVYWYQQSLDQGLQFLIQYYNGEERAKGNILERFSAQQFPDLHSELNLSSLELGDSALYFCASSVGTGKVPYEQYFGPGTRLTVT.

J is TRBJ2-5 and V is TRBV20-1; 9 bases line up with TRBD2. After removal of 5 bases from V and 10 bases from J, the junction contained 8 bases not matched to a gene. The CDR3 has 12 residues. Germline V gene lookup returns CDR1 DFQATT and CDR2 SNEGSKA (reference sequence). CDR3 amino acids: CSAGVAGVVQYF. For the CDR3, the DNA is TGCAGTGCTGGAGTAGCGGGAGTGGTCCAGTACTTC.

This clonotype was picked up many times. J is TRBJ2-3 and V is TRBV19; weak D call: TRBD1 (5 bases). The CDR3 is 17 amino acids. CDR1 LNHDA and CDR2 SQIVND come from the germline V gene (reference sequence). Between the trimmed V and J ends, which lost 3 bases and 0 bases, there was a span of 16 bases. The CDR3 reads CASSMIQVFTSTDTQYF. The CDR3, as DNA: TGTGCCAGTAGTATGATACAGGTTTTCACTAGCACAGATACGCAGTATTTT.